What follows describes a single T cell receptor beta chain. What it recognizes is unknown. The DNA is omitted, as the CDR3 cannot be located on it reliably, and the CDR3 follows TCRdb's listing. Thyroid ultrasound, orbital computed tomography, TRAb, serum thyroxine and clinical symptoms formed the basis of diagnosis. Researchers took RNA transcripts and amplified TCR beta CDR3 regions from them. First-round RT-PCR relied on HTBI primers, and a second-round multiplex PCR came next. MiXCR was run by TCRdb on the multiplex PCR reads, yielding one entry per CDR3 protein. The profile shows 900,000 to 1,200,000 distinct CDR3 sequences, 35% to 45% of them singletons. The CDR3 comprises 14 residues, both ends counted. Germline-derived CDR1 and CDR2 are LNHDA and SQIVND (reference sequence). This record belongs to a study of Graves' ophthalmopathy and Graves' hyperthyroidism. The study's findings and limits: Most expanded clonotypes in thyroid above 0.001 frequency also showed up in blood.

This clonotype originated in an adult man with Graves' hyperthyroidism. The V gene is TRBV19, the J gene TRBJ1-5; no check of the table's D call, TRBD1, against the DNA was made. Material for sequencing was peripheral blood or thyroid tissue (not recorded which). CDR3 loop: CASSSGVGDQPQHF.